The clone carrying this T cell receptor beta chain appeared a few times. This sample is part of a study of T cells after yellow fever vaccination. Trimming left V 7 bases short and J 4 bases short, with 11 bases between. This CDR3 is built from 13 residues. Looked up from germline, CDR1 is MDHEN and CDR2 is SYDVKM. TCRdb re-analysed the 5' RACE reads in MiXCR, keeping a single row per CDR3 protein. The sample lists hundreds of thousands of distinct CDR3 sequences, 9% to 15% occurring once. This TCR derives from a young man who received the YFV17D yellow fever vaccine. Source: PBMCs, taken on the day of the yellow fever booster vaccination. The chain links TRBV28 to TRBJ2-1; either TRBD1 or TRBD2 may fit D (5 bases each). The CDR3 loop is CASTRDGYNEQFF. The CDR3 DNA reads TGTGCCAGCACCCGGGACGGTTACAATGAGCAGTTCTTC.